This record concerns one TCR beta chain sequence. Antigen unknown. Expressed TCRB transcripts were sequenced after all isolated RNA was converted to cDNA. Profiling relied on immunoSEQ multiplex PCR, and the TCRdb table lists in-frame clones only, not all of them. The profile shows approximately 400,000 clones, more than 12% of them singletons. The data originate from a study of beta chain features in type 1 diabetes. Findings and caveats of the study: Researchers cautioned that cDNA sequencing could over-represent cells with high TCR expression. Diminished insertions and augmented deletions at VDJ junctions characterized type 1 diabetes patients.

V lost 1 base, J lost 0 bases, and 10 bases lay in between. The germline V gene encodes CDR1 SGHRS and CDR2 YFSETQ. This CDR3 has 15 residues. Once sorted, every population was more than 98% pure. This chain uses TRBV5-1 with TRBJ2-5; a possible D gene is TRBD2 (5 bases). This clonotype was obtained from a woman aged 18-30 years in good health. Sequencing used naive CD4+ T cells from blood. CDR3 DNA: TGCGCCAGCAGCTTGACCGGGATGTACCAAGAGACCCAGTACTTC. This codes for CASSLTGMYQETQYF.